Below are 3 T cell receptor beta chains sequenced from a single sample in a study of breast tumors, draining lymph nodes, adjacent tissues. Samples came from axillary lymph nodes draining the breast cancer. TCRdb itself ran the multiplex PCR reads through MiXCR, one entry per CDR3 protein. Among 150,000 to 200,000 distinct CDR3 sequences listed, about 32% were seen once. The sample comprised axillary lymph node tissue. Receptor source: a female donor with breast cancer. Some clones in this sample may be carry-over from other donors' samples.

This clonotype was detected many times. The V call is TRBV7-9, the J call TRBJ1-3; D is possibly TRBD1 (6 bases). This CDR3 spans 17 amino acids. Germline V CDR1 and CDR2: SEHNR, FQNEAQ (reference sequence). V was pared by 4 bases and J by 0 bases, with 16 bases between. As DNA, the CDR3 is TGTGCCAGCAGCTGGGGCTTTGGGGGCAGCTCTGGAAACACCATATATTTT. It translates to CASSWGFGGSSGNTIYF.

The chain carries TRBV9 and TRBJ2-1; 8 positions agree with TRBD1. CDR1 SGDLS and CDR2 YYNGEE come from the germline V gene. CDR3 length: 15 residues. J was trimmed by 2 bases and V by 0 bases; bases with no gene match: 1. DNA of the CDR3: TGTGCCAGCAGCGTAGGCAGGGGGCCCTACAATGAGCAGTTCTTC. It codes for CASSVGRGPYNEQFF.

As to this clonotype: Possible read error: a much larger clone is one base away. The CDR3 coding sequence is TGCAGTGCTAGACTCGGGACTAGCGGGGCGTCCTACGAGCAGTACTTC. Translation gives CSARLGTSGASYEQYF. V usage is TRBV20-1 and J usage is TRBJ2-7; 13 bases agree with TRBD2. V dropped 2 bases and J dropped 1; count of bases not matched to a gene: 5. The length of the CDR3 is 16 residues. Germline V gene sequence: CDR1 DFQATT, CDR2 SNEGSKA (reference sequence).